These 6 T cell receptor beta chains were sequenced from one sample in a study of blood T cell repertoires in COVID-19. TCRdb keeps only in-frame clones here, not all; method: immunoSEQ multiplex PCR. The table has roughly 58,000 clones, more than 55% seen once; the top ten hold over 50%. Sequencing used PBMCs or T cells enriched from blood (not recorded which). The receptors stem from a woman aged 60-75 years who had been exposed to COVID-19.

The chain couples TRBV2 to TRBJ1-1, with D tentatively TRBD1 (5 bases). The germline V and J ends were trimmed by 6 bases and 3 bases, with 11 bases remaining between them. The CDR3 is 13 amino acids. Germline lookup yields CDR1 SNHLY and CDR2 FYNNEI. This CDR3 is CASSTQGYTEAFF. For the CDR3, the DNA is TGTGCCAGCAGCACCCAGGGTTACACTGAAGCTTTCTTT. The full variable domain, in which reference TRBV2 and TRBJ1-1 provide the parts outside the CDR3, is EPEVTQTPSHQVTQMGQEVILRCVPISNHLYFYWYRQILGQKVEFLVSFYNNEISEKSEIFDDQFSVERPDGSNFTLKIRSTKLEDSAMYFCASSTQGYTEAFFGQGTRLTVV.

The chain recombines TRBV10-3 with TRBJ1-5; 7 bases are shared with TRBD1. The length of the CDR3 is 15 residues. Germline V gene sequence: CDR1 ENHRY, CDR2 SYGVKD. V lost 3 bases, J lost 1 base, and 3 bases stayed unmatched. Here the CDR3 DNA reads TGTGCCATCAGTGAAAGGGGACAGAGCAATCAGCCCCAGCATTTT. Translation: CAISERGQSNQPQHF.

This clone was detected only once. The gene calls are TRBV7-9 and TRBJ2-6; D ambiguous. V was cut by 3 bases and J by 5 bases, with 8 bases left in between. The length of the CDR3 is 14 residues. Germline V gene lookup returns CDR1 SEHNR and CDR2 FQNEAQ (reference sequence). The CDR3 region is CASSFGSRANVLTF. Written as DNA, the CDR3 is TGTGCCAGCAGCTTCGGGTCCCGGGCCAACGTCCTGACTTTC.

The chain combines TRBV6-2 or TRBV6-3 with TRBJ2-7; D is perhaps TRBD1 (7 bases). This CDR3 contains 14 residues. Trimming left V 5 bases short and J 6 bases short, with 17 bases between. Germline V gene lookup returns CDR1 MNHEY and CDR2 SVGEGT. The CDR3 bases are TGTGCCAGCAGTCCCCGGACAGGAGGGCGCGAGCAGTACTTC. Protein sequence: CASSPRTGGREQYF.

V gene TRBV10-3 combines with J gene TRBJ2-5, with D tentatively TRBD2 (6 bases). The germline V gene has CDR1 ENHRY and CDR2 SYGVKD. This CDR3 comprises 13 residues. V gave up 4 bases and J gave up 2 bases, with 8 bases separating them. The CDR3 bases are TGTGCCATCAGTGGGGGACTGCAAGAGACCCAGTACTTC. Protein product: CAISGGLQETQYF.

CDR3 protein: CASSRDRSSYNEQFF. Written as DNA, the CDR3 is TGTGCCAGCAGCCGTGACAGGAGCTCCTACAATGAGCAGTTCTTC. The V call is TRBV11-2, the J call TRBJ2-1; D possibly corresponds to TRBD1 (6 bases). This CDR3 spans 15 amino acids. Per germline, CDR1 SGHAT and CDR2 FQNNGV. The V end was cut by 5 bases, the J end by 0 bases, with 11 bases between.